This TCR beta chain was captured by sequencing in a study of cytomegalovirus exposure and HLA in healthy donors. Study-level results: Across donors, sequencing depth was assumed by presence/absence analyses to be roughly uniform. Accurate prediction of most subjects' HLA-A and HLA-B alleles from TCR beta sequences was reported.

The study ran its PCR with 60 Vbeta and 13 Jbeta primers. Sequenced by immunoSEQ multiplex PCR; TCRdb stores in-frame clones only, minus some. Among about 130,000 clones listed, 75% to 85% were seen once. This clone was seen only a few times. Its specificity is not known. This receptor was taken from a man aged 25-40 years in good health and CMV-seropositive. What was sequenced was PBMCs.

The CDR3 DNA is TGTGCCAGCAGTTACGGGGCATTTAGCTCCTACGAGCAGTACTTC. Amino acid sequence: CASSYGAFSSYEQYF. This chain links TRBV6-5 with TRBJ2-7; the D gene is possibly TRBD1 (5 bases). V lost 2 bases to trimming and J lost 0 bases, with 11 bases between them. The CDR3 is made up of 15 amino acids. The germline V gene encodes CDR1 MNHEY and CDR2 SVGAGI.